Below are 23 T cell receptor beta chains sequenced from a single sample in a study of T-cell reconstitution after alpha-beta-depleted transplantation in children. Library preparation (for TCRbeta) was performed with unique molecular identifiers. MiXCR was run by TCRdb on the PCR reads, yielding one entry per CDR3 protein. The sample consists of approximately 800,000 distinct CDR3 sequences, roughly 15% of them appearing once. The source material was PBMCs, mostly from graft donor cells, sampled 360 days after TCRalphabeta/CD19-depleted stem cell transplant. All receptors come from a male patient between 10 and 17 years old who had a stem cell transplant for acute lymphoblastic leukemia, so the T cells may come from the graft donor.

The gene calls are TRBV29-1 and TRBJ1-1, with D possibly TRBD1 on 5 matching bases. The length of the CDR3 is 13 residues. V lost 0 bases to trimming and J lost 4 bases, with 9 bases between them. The germline gives CDR1 SQVTM, CDR2 ANQGSEA. The CDR3 DNA sequence: TGCAGCGTTGAAGAGTATGGGGCCACTGAAGCTTTCTTT. It codes for CSVEEYGATEAFF.

J is TRBJ2-1 and V is TRBV9, with 14 bases fitting TRBD2. There are 14 residues in the CDR3. The V gene's germline CDR1 is SGDLS and CDR2 YYNGEE. V was clipped by 2 bases and J by 8 bases; unmatched bases: 0. Here the CDR3 DNA reads TGTGCCAGCAGCGTGACTAGCGGGAGGGATGAGCAGTTCTTC. Its translation: CASSVTSGRDEQFF.

This clonotype was counted a few times. V and J are TRBV29-1 and TRBJ2-7; TRBD1 matches 7 bases. The ends lost 4 bases at V and 2 bases at J; junction bases unmatched: 11. Germline V gene lookup returns CDR1 SQVTM and CDR2 ANQGSEA. The CDR3 consists of 15 residues. In DNA form, the CDR3 reads TGCAGCGTTGCGCCTTGGACAGGCGGAACCTACGAGCAGTACTTC. This codes for CSVAPWTGGTYEQYF.

This clonotype was counted a few times. This chain joins TRBV10-1 and TRBJ2-2, with 7 positions matching TRBD1. CDR3 length equals 16 residues. Germline trimming cut 0 bases from V and 2 bases from J; bases unmatched to any gene: 3. The germline V gene has CDR1 WNHNN and CDR2 SYGVQD (reference sequence). CDR3 sequence (DNA): TGCGCCAGCAGTGAGTCCCGACAGGGTAACACCGGGGAGCTGTTTTTT. Its protein is CASSESRQGNTGELFF.

This chain uses TRBV12-3 or TRBV12-4 with TRBJ2-2; 12 bases agree with TRBD2. The CDR3 spans 17 residues. V was clipped by 5 bases and J by 5 bases; unmatched bases: 9. The CDR3: CASSPRTSGTLTGELFF. The CDR3 DNA reads as TGTGCCAGCAGTCCCAGGACTAGCGGGACGCTTACCGGGGAGCTGTTTTTT.

This clonotype came up many times. V usage is TRBV5-5 and J usage is TRBJ2-3, with 11 bases aligning to TRBD2. The J segment lost 15 bases and the V segment lost 0 bases, leaving 6 bases of the junction unmatched. The CDR3 length is 13 residues. CDR1 is SGHKS, CDR2 YYEKEE, per germline (reference sequence). The CDR3 DNA reads TGTGCCAGCAGCTTGGAGGCTAGCGGGAGGAAATATTTT. It codes for CASSLEASGRKYF.

This clonotype has more than one count but fewer than ten. The genes are TRBV24-1 and TRBJ2-7; D could derive from TRBD1 or TRBD2 (5 bases each). Trimming cost V 2 bases and J 1 base, with 11 bases left between them. The CDR3 is made up of 15 amino acids. Per the germline V gene, CDR1 is KGHDR and CDR2 is SFDVKD. The CDR3 is CATSDWDHPSYEQYF. CDR3 in DNA: TGTGCCACCAGTGATTGGGACCACCCTTCCTACGAGCAGTACTTC.

This clonotype was counted only a few times. The CDR3 region has the DNA TGTGCCATCAGTGACCCCACCCCTGAAGCTTTCTTT. Translation: CAISDPTPEAFF. The rearrangement joins TRBV10-3 to TRBJ1-1; D gene ambiguous. Trimming removed 3 bases from V and 6 bases from J, with 8 bases in between. Germline CDR1 is ENHRY and CDR2 is SYGVKD. The CDR3 is 12 amino acids.

This clonotype appeared a few times. The chain joins TRBV19 to TRBJ2-7; tentatively, D is TRBD1 (6 bases). CDR3 length equals 14 residues. V was shortened by 8 bases and J by 6 bases, with 20 bases between the two germline ends. Germline CDR1 LNHDA, CDR2 SQIVND (reference sequence). The CDR3 DNA is TGTGCCAGTGGAGTTGGGGGCGACTCTGGCGAGCAGTACTTC. Protein sequence: CASGVGGDSGEQYF.

The CDR3: CATSRNRGDIQYF. The CDR3 bases are TGTGCCACCAGCCGGAACCGCGGGGACATTCAGTACTTC. The rearrangement joins TRBV15 to TRBJ2-4; possible D gene TRBD2, 6 bases. Per germline, CDR1 LNHNV and CDR2 YYDKDF (reference sequence). This CDR3 is built from 13 residues. V dropped 5 bases and J dropped 8 bases, with 13 bases sitting between them.

The chain recombines TRBV4-1 with TRBJ2-1, with 11 bases that match TRBD2. Germline assignment: CDR1 MGHRA and CDR2 YSYEKL. The CDR3 loop spans 19 amino acids. The trim removed 4 bases at V and 5 bases at J, leaving 16 bases unmatched. CDR3 coding DNA: TGCGCCAGCAGCCTACCGGGACTAGCGGCCAAGCGGCCCCACAATGAGCAGTTCTTC. It specifies CASSLPGLAAKRPHNEQFF.

The table lists this clonotype with many counts. The DNA of the CDR3 is TGCGCCAGCAGTCCCGACACCATGGGGACCCAGTACTTC. Its translation: CASSPDTMGTQYF. This chain connects TRBV5-1 to TRBJ2-5; D call uncertain. The V gene's germline CDR1 is SGHRS and CDR2 YFSETQ. Trimming removed 5 bases at V and 7 bases at J, with 15 bases between. The CDR3 length is 13 residues.

This clonotype was picked up many times. The chain carries TRBV15 and TRBJ2-1; 7 nucleotides agree with TRBD2. The J segment lost 5 bases and the V segment lost 6 bases, leaving 7 bases of the junction unmatched. The V gene's germline CDR1 is LNHNV and CDR2 YYDKDF (reference sequence). This CDR3 spans 14 amino acids. DNA of the CDR3: TGTGCCACCAGAGGCGGGAGTGGGGACAATGAGCAGTTCTTC. Encoded protein: CATRGGSGDNEQFF. The variable domain in full, with the rest retrieved from reference TRBV15 and TRBJ2-1, is DAMVIQNPRYQVTQFGKPVTLSCSQTLNHNVMYWYQQKSSQAPKLLFHYYDKDFNNEADTPDNFQSRRPNTSFCFLDIRSPGLGDTAMYLCATRGGSGDNEQFFGPGTRLTVL.

This clonotype was counted only a few times. The chain joins TRBV11-2 to TRBJ2-5, with D maybe TRBD1 (6 bases). There are 17 residues in the CDR3. The germline V and J ends were trimmed by 5 bases and 7 bases, with 26 bases remaining between them. Germline V gene sequence: CDR1 SGHAT, CDR2 FQNNGV. CDR3 region: CASSQGSSGQTLWTQYF. Written as DNA, the CDR3 is TGTGCCAGCAGCCAGGGTAGCTCTGGACAGACTTTGTGGACCCAGTACTTC.

In its sample, this clonotype was seen a few times. The chain is built from TRBV13 and TRBJ2-7; 10 bases line up with TRBD2. There are 20 residues in the CDR3. Germline V gives CDR1 PRHDT, CDR2 FYEKMQ (reference sequence). Trimming at V came to 2 bases and at J to 0 bases, leaving 16 bases not matched to a gene. Here the CDR3 reads CASSLTAKELAGRSSYEQYF. The CDR3 DNA reads as TGTGCCAGCAGCTTAACAGCCAAGGAACTAGCGGGGAGGTCCTCCTACGAGCAGTACTTC.

J is TRBJ2-1 and V is TRBV3-1; 7 bases are a match to TRBD2. The CDR3 is 18 amino acids. Trimming cost V 2 bases and J 3 bases; bases outside gene matches: 13. CDR1 and CDR2 from the germline V gene are LGHDT and YNNKEL (reference sequence). The CDR3 region has the DNA TGTGCCAGCAGCCAAAGTCCTGGGGCTAGCGGATTCTACAATGAGCAGTTCTTC. It yields the protein CASSQSPGASGFYNEQFF.

The V call is TRBV20-1, the J call TRBJ2-7; 7 bases line up with TRBD2. The CDR3 has 15 residues. Germline loops: CDR1 DFQATT, CDR2 SNEGSKA (reference sequence). Trimming took 0 bases from V and 0 from J; bases not matched to a gene: 5. The CDR3 DNA reads TGCAGTGCTAGAGAGGCGCGGGGGAACTCCTACGAGCAGTACTTC. Amino acid sequence: CSAREARGNSYEQYF.

This clonotype was seen a few times. The chain joins TRBV18 to TRBJ2-4, with D uncertain. The CDR3 totals 13 residues. Trimming removed 3 bases from V and 8 bases from J, with 11 bases in between. Germline V gene sequence: CDR1 KGHSH, CDR2 LQKENI. CDR3 sequence: CASSPPGMDIQYF. DNA for the CDR3: TGTGCCAGCTCACCGCCGGGTATGGACATTCAGTACTTC.

The gene calls are TRBV7-9 and TRBJ1-5, with TRBD1 identical over 9 bases. V shed 6 bases and J 0 bases; nucleotides not matched to a gene: 9. Germline V lookup: CDR1 SEHNR, CDR2 FQNEAQ (reference sequence). CDR3 length equals 17 residues. The CDR3 DNA is TGTGCCAGCAGTTATTGGACAGGGGCCTATAGCAATCAGCCCCAGCATTTT. It translates to CASSYWTGAYSNQPQHF.

There are many counts of this clonotype. The chain joins TRBV4-1 to TRBJ1-5; weak D call: TRBD1 (6 bases). V was trimmed by 4 bases and J by 0 bases, leaving 10 bases between them. Looked up from germline, CDR1 is MGHRA and CDR2 is YSYEKL. The CDR3 totals 15 residues. The CDR3 nucleotides are TGCGCCAGCAGCCTGACAGGCCTTAGCAATCAGCCCCAGCATTTT. This sequence encodes CASSLTGLSNQPQHF.

This clonotype appeared a few times. The genes are TRBV7-6 and TRBJ2-2, with unresolved D. There are 15 residues in the CDR3. Trimming left V 1 base short and J 4 bases short, with 10 bases between. Germline V gene lookup returns CDR1 SGHVS and CDR2 FNYEAQ. The CDR3 bases are TGTGCCAGCAGCTTAGGGGGTCAGAGCACCGGGGAGCTGTTTTTT. It codes for CASSLGGQSTGELFF.

This clonotype came up a few times. The chain uses TRBV4-1 and TRBJ1-3; 9 positions match TRBD1. Germline loops: CDR1 MGHRA, CDR2 YSYEKL. The CDR3 is 17 residues long. J lost 4 bases, V lost 5 bases, and 12 bases had no gene match. The CDR3 nucleotides are TGCGCCAGCAGCGTCCAGCCGACAGGGGGTTCGGGAAACACCATATATTTT. It encodes CASSVQPTGGSGNTIYF.

This clonotype was counted between two and nine times. The genes are TRBV14 and TRBJ2-5, with 8 bases fitting TRBD2. J gave up 3 bases and V 3 bases, and 12 bases lay outside the gene matches. Germline CDR1 SGHDN, CDR2 FVKESK. The CDR3 has 17 residues. The CDR3 loop is CASSHYRFSGLEETQYF. The CDR3 coding sequence is TGTGCCAGCAGCCACTACAGATTCTCGGGACTAGAAGAGACCCAGTACTTC. Together with reference TRBV14 and TRBJ2-5, the CDR3 gives the full variable domain: EAGVTQFPSHSVIEKGQTVTLRCDPISGHDNLYWYRRVMGKEIKFLLHFVKESKQDESGMPNNRFLAERTGGTYSTLKVQPAELEDSGVYFCASSHYRFSGLEETQYFGPGTRLLVL.